Here is one T cell receptor beta chain with its context. A case of COVID-19 had been met by exposed participants within 2 weeks before study entry. Germline-derived CDR1 and CDR2 are MDHEN and SYDVKM. The CDR3 totals 15 residues. V shed 6 bases and J 5 bases; nucleotides not matched to a gene: 5. These data are taken from a study of blood T cell repertoires in COVID-19. About the research overall: T cells, B-cell-depleted T cells, or PBMCs supplied cDNA or gDNA.

Methods used by the authors: It was from reference gene primer amplification that nucleated cell counts were estimated. Generated by immunoSEQ multiplex PCR, the TCRdb table keeps only in-frame clones and is missing some. V, J and clone size are taken as reported in that table, and D and trimming were inferred from the DNA itself. The sample includes fewer than 350,000 clones, about 88% of them seen just once. The sample comprised PBMCs or T cells enriched from blood (not recorded which). The V and J genes are TRBV28 and TRBJ2-2; 11 nucleotides line up with TRBD2. This clonotype originated in a woman in her 30s who had been exposed to COVID-19. The DNA for the CDR3 is TGTGCCAGCAGCCTCACTAGCGGGGGAACCGGGGAGCTGTTTTTT. Protein: CASSLTSGGTGELFF.